A selection of T cell receptor beta chains follows, all from one sample in a study of blood T cell repertoires in COVID-19. The table came from immunoSEQ multiplex PCR; TCRdb's copy has only in-frame clones and leaves some out. The sample consists of 120,000 to 150,000 clones, 84% of them appearing once. Sequenced: peripheral blood. The receptors here all came from a woman aged 80 or older in a cohort sampled during active or convalescent COVID-19. Each CDR3 is given with its conserved first and last residue. A D gene is named only where the DNA matches it firmly. The size of a clone is reported for some rows only, either as once, few or many, or as a class for expanded clones.

>TRBJ2-2|.|.|TRBV6-4
CASSDRLNTGELFF
TGTGCCAGCAGTGACAGACTGAACACCGGGGAGCTGTTTTTT
>TRBJ2-1|.|.|TRBV4-1
CASSQDLAGGFNEQFF
TGCGCCAGCAGCCAAGATTTGGCAGGGGGGTTTAATGAGCAGTTCTTC
>TRBJ2-1|.|.|TRBV7-3
CASSPTGRSYNEQFF
TGTGCCAGCAGCCCGACAGGTCGCTCCTACAATGAGCAGTTCTTC
>TRBJ2-6|few|.|TRBV18
CASSPGASGANVLTF
TGTGCCAGCTCACCAGGGGCCTCTGGGGCCAACGTCCTGACTTTC
>TRBJ1-2|.|TRBD1|TRBV5-1
CASSLSGQGSRGYTF
TGCGCCAGCAGCTTGAGCGGACAGGGGTCTCGCGGCTACACCTTC
>TRBJ1-1|.|TRBD1|TRBV6-4
CASSDPGERTGVEAFF
TGTGCCAGCAGTGACCCCGGCGAAAGGACAGGAGTCGAAGCTTTCTTT
>TRBJ1-2|.|.|TRBV7-9
CASSSGQTNYGYTF
TGTGCCAGCAGCTCCGGACAGACGAACTATGGCTACACCTTC
>TRBJ2-5|.|TRBD1|TRBV5-4
CASSLGKGQYYQETQYF
TGTGCCAGCAGCTTGGGGAAGGGACAGTATTACCAAGAGACCCAGTACTTC
>TRBJ2-3|.|.|TRBV2
CASSGSPVTFRDTQYF
TGTGCCAGCAGTGGATCGCCAGTTACCTTCAGGGATACGCAGTATTTT
>TRBJ2-7|.|.|TRBV7-2
CASSLALMGGSYEQYF
TGTGCCAGCAGCTTAGCGCTAATGGGAGGCTCCTACGAGCAGTACTTC
>TRBJ1-1|.|.|TRBV28
CASSLGGSDTEAFF
TGTGCCAGCAGTTTAGGGGGGTCGGACACTGAAGCTTTCTTT
>TRBJ2-2|.|.|TRBV7-2
CASSPQTGTGELFF
TGTGCCAGCAGCCCTCAGACGGGCACCGGGGAGCTGTTTTTT
>TRBJ1-3|.|TRBD1|TRBV5-1
CASSQGDGDSGNTIYF
TGCGCCAGCAGCCAGGGGGACGGAGACTCTGGAAACACCATATATTTT
>TRBJ2-1|.|TRBD2|TRBV5-1
CASSVWAGVYEQFF
TGCGCCAGCTCGGTTTGGGCGGGGGTGTATGAGCAGTTCTTC